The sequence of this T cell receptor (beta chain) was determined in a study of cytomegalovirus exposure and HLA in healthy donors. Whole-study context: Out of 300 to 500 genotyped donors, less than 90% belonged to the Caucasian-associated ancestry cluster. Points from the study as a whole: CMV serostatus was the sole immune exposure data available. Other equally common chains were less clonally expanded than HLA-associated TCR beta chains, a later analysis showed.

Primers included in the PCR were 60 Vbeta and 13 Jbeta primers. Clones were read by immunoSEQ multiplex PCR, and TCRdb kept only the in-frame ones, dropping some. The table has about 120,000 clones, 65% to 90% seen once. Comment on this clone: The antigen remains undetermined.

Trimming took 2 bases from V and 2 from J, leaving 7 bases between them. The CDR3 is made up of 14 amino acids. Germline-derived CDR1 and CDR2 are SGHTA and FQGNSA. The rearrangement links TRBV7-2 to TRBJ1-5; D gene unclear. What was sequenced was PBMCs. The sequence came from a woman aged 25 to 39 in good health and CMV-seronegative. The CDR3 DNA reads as TGTGCCAGCAGCTTACGGCGGGGCAATCAGCCCCAGCATTTT. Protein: CASSLRRGNQPQHF.